This entry is about one T cell receptor (beta chain). This clone came up a few times. Its antigen target is currently unknown. Per-base qualities were not stored, and no clone one base away is much larger. This sample is drawn from a study of cytomegalovirus exposure and HLA in healthy donors (dated by TCRdb to 2017 to 2019). For context, the study as a whole: In an earlier analysis of about 560 of the donors, 250 to 350 Gb of sequence data and roughly 100 million unique TCR beta sequences from roughly 190 million T cells were reported. Roughly 310 gigabases of sequencing data and approximately 80 million unique TCR sequences were included in an early release covering about 700 HLA-typed donors. Of the roughly 410 genotyped donors, approximately 80% were placed in the genetic ancestry cluster associated with self-reported Caucasian donors. The study aimed to test whether signatures of past pathogen exposure could be identified by cataloging public T cell receptors. Using immunosequencing, the study profiled T cell repertoires from 666 subjects and related those repertoires to cytomegalovirus serostatus. Along with the approximately 670-subject first cohort, a separate validation cohort of about 110 different subjects was used. To predict cytomegalovirus infection status, the study brought together high-throughput TCR immunosequencing, statistical association of individual TCRs with disease status, and machine learning. A later analysis re-analyzed previously published TCR beta repertoires from 500 to 700 donors and added high-resolution HLA genotyping to study TCR occurrence patterns. Rather than drawing on any new phenotypic data, the later analysis identified candidate immune exposures from TCR beta sequences and the way those sequences occurred across donors. An earlier analysis of fewer than 700 of the donors applied high-throughput TCR beta sequencing to assess whether each TCR beta V gene segment acted as functional or pseudogenic. Donor age, sex, ethnicity and CMV serostatus were compiled together with the repertoire data. A later genetic analysis took genome-wide SNP genotypes for 398 of the 666 donors and used that subset as a discovery cohort. All discovery cohort repertoires had been generated on a single sequencing platform. Class I and class II HLA loci were covered by the typing at four-digit resolution. The number of typed donors differed by locus: about 620-640 for A, B, C, DRB1 and DQB1; some 500 for DQA1; roughly 600 for DPA1; and approximately 450 for DPB1. Because of strong linkage in the cohort, roughly five DR-DQ haplotypes were treated as single units for association and clustering. On average, about 240,000 unique TCR beta nucleotide sequences were sequenced per donor among 398 genotyped donors of the cohort, with roughly 18% of those sequences being non-productive.

CDR1 is given as SGHDT and CDR2 as YYEEEE, both from the germline V gene. From its cysteine to its phenylalanine, the CDR3 spans 12 amino acids. Only the CDR3 region is kept as DNA, spanning 36 bases read in frame from base 1. Deletion took 1 base off V and 7 bases off J, with a span of 8 bases between the germline ends. The research as a whole found: The only immune exposure information available for the cohort was CMV serostatus. Because the 87-base-pair reads could not distinguish some IMGT-functional V segments, including TRBV6-2 and TRBV6-3, those segments were excluded. A later genetic analysis reported fewer N-insertions in productive TCRs among donors in an Asian-associated ancestry cluster than the 666-donor mean. It was suggested by the authors that the approach could potentially be generalized to other disease states and immunological phenotypes. In a later analysis, most CMV-associated TCR beta chains were found to appear HLA-restricted, with HLA associations seemingly driven largely by CMV exposure. In a later analysis, HLA-associated TCR beta chains showed more clonal expansion and lower generation probabilities than non-associated chains that were equally common. An association between a missense DCLRE1C variant and V-gene and J-gene trimming of TCR beta chains was found in a later genetic analysis and replicated in an independent cohort. A group of highly shared sequence variants was considered likely to be a technical artifact of the sequencing pipeline. In vitro tests confirmed that three of the cytomegalovirus-associated TCR beta chains recognize cytomegalovirus antigens. A further reported finding was that TCR beta sequences accurately predicted the HLA-A and HLA-B alleles for most subjects in the first cohort. In a later analysis, more than 15,000 TCR beta sequences were associated with specific HLA alleles at a false discovery rate of 0.05. According to a later analysis, TCR association rates differed among HLA loci, with DRB1 alleles showing the most associated TCRs and HLA-C alleles showing the fewest. An earlier analysis of approximately 500 of the donors showed that most TCR beta V segments appeared in productive rearrangements either about 87% or about 30% of the time, which broadly matched IMGT annotations. A later analysis reported that several top co-occurrence clusters appeared linked to parvovirus B19, influenza, CMV and Epstein-Barr virus. The presence/absence analyses assumed that sequencing depth was roughly uniform across donors, and that assumption may not be true. Correlated functional status among segregating V segments might reflect linkage disequilibrium, but an unknown experimental factor could not be ruled out. Most TCR sequences were seen in very few donors, while some public TCRs were found in many individuals. When HLA alleles, especially DR and DQ, strongly co-occurred, TCR associations were difficult to assign to individual alleles. A total of 150 to 200 TCR beta chains were listed by the study as associated with cytomegalovirus. The cohort was sequenced for TCR beta chains only, and without alpha or paired-chain data the features that could be detected were limited. The classifier was reported to diagnose cytomegalovirus status with high specificity and sensitivity in both the original and validation cohorts. The earlier analysis of almost 600 of the donors excluded roughly 17 rarely observed V segments, including chromosome 9 orphons, because counts were too low. Because some donors lacked HLA typing at each locus, the association tests relied only on the typed subset.

The method behind the library was the immunoSEQ multiplex PCR assay. For the multiplex PCR, a mixture combining 60 forward primers for TCR Vbeta segments and 13 reverse primers for TCR Jbeta segments was used. The CDR3 region of rearranged TCR beta genes was amplified from genomic DNA with a multiplex PCR assay. The Illumina HiSeq System was used to sequence the amplified TCR beta libraries as 87-base-pair reads. The paper's data handling went like this. A later analysis counted about 80 million unique TCR beta chains across the roughly 700 repertoires, and some 11 million of these chains were shared by at least two donors. To remove PCR and sequencing errors, raw reads were error-corrected and collapsed into unique sequences using a nearest-neighbor algorithm that merged closely related sequences. Alignment of CDR3 sequences to IMGT reference sequences was used to assign V, D and J gene segments. For a sequence to be retained, a match of at least six nucleotides was required to both a V gene segment and a J gene segment. A rearrangement counted as productive if the CDR3 had no stop codons and remained in frame with V and J, and every other rearrangement counted as non-productive. CDR3 was defined by IMGT convention, running from the second conserved V-encoded cysteine to the conserved J-encoded phenylalanine. Sequences without an unambiguous match to a single V gene segment were excluded from the earlier analysis of over 500 of the donors. An earlier analysis of approximately 590 of the donors classified V segments as functional when productive rearrangements were above 56.7% and as segregating when the standard deviation between donors was above 5%. A statistical classification framework was built for diagnosing cytomegalovirus status from the catalog of TCR beta chain sequences. In a later analysis, V and J genes were assigned by comparing TCR nucleotide sequences against IMGT/GENE-DB human TR gene sequences. A later analysis assigned CDR3 sequences and most-parsimonious VDJ recombination scenarios with the TCRdist pipeline. A later analysis defined each TCR beta chain by its CDR3 amino acid sequence plus V-gene family, and excluded reads lacking a unique V-gene family. To address suspected cross-contamination and a sequencing artifact, a later analysis removed 450 to 700 highly shared, low-generation-probability nucleotide sequences. A later analysis calculated a clonal expansion index for each public chain from normalized within-repertoire ranks of inferred template counts. A later analysis computed generation probabilities with a VDJ recombination model fitted to out-of-frame rearrangements, and checked the results against IGoR. In a later analysis, hypergeometric tests were used to score TCR-TCR, TCR-HLA and TCR-CMV co-occurrence, with a repertoire-size bias correction applied to TCR pairs. To estimate false discovery rates, a later analysis permuted the HLA or CMV assignments 20 times. In a later analysis, co-occurring TCRs were grouped using DBSCAN, with TCRdist sequence similarity added in when clustering inside HLA-allele-positive subsets. Co-occurrence clustering excluded repertoires with fewer than 30,000 or more than 120,000 public chains, plus five with anomalous nucleotide sharing. TCRdb provides this immuneACCESS table in a form limited to in-frame rearrangements. Some clones are lacking; in checked studies, under half of them reflect an unresolved V gene, and why the rest are absent is not known. V and J calls and clone size follow that table, whereas D and trimming were derived from the DNA. This sample lists 150,000 to 200,000 clones; 62% were detected once. The ten most abundant clones make up just under 3% of the sample.

In total, about 650 healthy bone marrow donors made up the cohort. At the time of sampling, every cohort member was nominally healthy, though immune exposures that went unrecorded were likely present. The donor was CMV seronegative and belonged to the group of roughly 330 seronegative cohort members. A peripheral blood sample was collected from each donor, and TCR beta sequencing was performed on peripheral blood mononuclear cells. Genomic DNA was extracted from the blood cell samples with the Qiagen DNeasy Blood Extraction Kit. The sample comprised PBMCs. In this chain, TRBV5-6 is recombined with TRBJ1-1; the D gene identity is not certain. The clonotype comes from a man between 40 and 49 years old in good health and CMV-seronegative. The nucleotide sequence is given as TGTGCCAGCAGCTTGCAGGAATTTGAAGCTTTCTTT. This yields the protein CASSLQEFEAFF.